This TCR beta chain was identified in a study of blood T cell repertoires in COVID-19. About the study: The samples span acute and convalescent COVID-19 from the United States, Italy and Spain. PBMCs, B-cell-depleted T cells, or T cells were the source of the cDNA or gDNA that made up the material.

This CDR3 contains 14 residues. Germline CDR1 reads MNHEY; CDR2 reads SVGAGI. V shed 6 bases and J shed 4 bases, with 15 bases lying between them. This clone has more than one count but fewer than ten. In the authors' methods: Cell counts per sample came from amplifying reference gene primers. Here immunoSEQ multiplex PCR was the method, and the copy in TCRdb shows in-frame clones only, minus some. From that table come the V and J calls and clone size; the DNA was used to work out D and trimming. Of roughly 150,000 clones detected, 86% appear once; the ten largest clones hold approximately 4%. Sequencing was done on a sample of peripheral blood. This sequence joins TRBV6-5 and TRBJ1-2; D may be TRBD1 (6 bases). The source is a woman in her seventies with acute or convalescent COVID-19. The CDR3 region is CASRPSGGGYGYTF. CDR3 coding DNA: TGTGCCAGCAGACCGTCTGGGGGCGGCTATGGCTACACCTTC.